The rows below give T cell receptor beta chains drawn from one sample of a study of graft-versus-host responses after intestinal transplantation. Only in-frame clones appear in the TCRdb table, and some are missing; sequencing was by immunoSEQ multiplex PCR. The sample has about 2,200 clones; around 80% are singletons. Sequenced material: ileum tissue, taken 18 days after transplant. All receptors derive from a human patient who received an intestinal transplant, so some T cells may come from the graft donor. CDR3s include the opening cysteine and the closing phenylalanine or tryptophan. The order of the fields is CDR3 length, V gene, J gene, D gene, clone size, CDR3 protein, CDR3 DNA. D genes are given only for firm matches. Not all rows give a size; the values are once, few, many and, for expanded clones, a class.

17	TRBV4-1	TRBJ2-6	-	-	CASSQTGASSGANVLTF	TGCGCCAGCAGCCAAACCGGGGCAAGCTCTGGGGCCAACGTCCTGACTTTC
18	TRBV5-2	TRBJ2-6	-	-	CASKPTRSTQSRANVLTF	TGTGCCAGCAAGCCTACCCGGAGTACACAAAGTCGGGCCAACGTCCTGACTTTC
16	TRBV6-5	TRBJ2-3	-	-	CASSYGPGSFADTQYF	TGTGCCAGCAGTTACGGGCCAGGGTCCTTTGCAGATACGCAGTATTTT
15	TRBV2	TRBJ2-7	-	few	CASSDLGVSSYEQYF	TGTGCCAGCAGTGATTTAGGGGTAAGCTCCTACGAGCAGTACTTC
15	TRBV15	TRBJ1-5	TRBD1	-	CATSRGQGLNQPQHF	TGTGCCACCAGCCGTGGACAGGGACTAAATCAGCCCCAGCATTTT
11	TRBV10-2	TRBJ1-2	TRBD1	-	CASRTGYGYTF	TGCGCCAGCAGGACAGGGTATGGCTACACCTTC
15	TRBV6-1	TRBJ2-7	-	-	CASSVEDDGAYEQYF	TGTGCCAGCAGTGTAGAGGACGACGGGGCCTACGAGCAGTACTTC
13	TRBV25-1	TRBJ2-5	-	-	CASSDSNQETQYF	TGTGCCAGCAGTGATTCGAACCAAGAGACCCAGTACTTC
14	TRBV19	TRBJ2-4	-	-	CASSIDGGGIIQYF	TGTGCCAGTAGTATAGATGGAGGGGGCATCATTCAGTACTTC
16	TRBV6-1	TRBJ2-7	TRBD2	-	CASSGLLGLAGDEQYF	TGTGCCAGCAGTGGGCTTTTAGGACTAGCGGGAGACGAGCAGTACTTC
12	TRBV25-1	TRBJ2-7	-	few	CASSEYTYEQYF	TGTGCCAGCAGTGAATACACCTACGAGCAGTACTTC
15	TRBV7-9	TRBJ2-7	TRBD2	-	CASSTGGTPHYEQYF	TGTGCCAGCAGTACCGGGGGGACTCCACACTACGAGCAGTACTTC
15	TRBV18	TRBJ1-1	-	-	CASSPPRVGNTEAFF	TGTGCCAGCTCACCACCGAGGGTCGGAAACACTGAAGCTTTCTTT
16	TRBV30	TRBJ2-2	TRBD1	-	CAWSVAQGGFTGELFF	TGTGCCTGGAGTGTGGCACAGGGGGGTTTTACCGGGGAGCTGTTTTTT
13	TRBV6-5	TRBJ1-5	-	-	CASSYGQNQPQHF	TGTGCCAGCAGTTACGGACAGAATCAGCCCCAGCATTTT
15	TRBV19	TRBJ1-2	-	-	CASSIERGLIYGYTF	TGTGCCAGTAGTATAGAAAGGGGACTCATCTATGGCTACACCTTC
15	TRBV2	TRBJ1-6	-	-	CASSQQGFYNSPLHF	TGTGCCAGCAGCCAACAGGGATTCTATAATTCACCCCTCCACTTT
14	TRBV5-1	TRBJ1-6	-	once	CASSPGHDNSPLHF	TGCGCCAGCAGCCCCGGACACGATAATTCACCCCTCCACTTT
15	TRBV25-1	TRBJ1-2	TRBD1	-	CTSSPRTGGFYGYTF	TGTACCAGCAGTCCACGGACAGGGGGCTTCTATGGCTACACCTTC
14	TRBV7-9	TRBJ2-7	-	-	CASSLEGTYYEQYF	TGTGCCAGCAGCTTAGAGGGCACTTACTACGAGCAGTACTTC
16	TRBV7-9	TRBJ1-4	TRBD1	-	CASSLDRGRTNEKLFF	TGTGCCAGCAGCTTAGATAGGGGGCGAACTAATGAAAAACTGTTTTTT
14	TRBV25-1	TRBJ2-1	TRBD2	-	CASNGTSGSNEQFF	TGTGCCAGCAACGGGACTAGCGGGAGCAATGAGCAGTTCTTC
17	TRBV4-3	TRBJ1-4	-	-	CASSQKKFGPSGEKLFF	TGCGCCAGCAGCCAAAAAAAGTTCGGGCCCTCCGGTGAAAAACTGTTTTTT
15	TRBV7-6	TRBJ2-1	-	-	CASSLEFSSYNEQFF	TGTGCCAGCAGCTTAGAATTCAGCTCCTACAATGAGCAGTTCTTC
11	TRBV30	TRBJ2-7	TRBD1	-	CAWGQGYEQYF	TGTGCCTGGGGACAGGGGTACGAGCAGTACTTC
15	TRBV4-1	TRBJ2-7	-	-	CASSHELLVRVEQYF	TGCGCCAGCAGCCACGAATTACTAGTTCGGGTCGAGCAGTACTTC
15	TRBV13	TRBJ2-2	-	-	CASSLSGRRTGELFF	TGTGCCAGCAGCTTAAGTGGGAGAAGAACCGGGGAGCTGTTTTTT
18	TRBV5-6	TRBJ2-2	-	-	CASSLESGRGTYTGELFF	TGTGCCAGCAGCTTGGAGTCAGGGAGGGGGACTTACACCGGGGAGCTGTTTTTT
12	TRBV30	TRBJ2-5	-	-	CAWNEGEETQYF	TGTGCCTGGAACGAGGGGGAAGAGACCCAGTACTTC
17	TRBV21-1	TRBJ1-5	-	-	CASSLYLLHWHHQPQHF	TGTGCCAGCAGTTTGTATCTGCTACATTGGCATCATCAGCCCCAGCATTTT
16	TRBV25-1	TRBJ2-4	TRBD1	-	CASSAETGVDKNIQYF	TGTGCCAGCAGTGCAGAGACAGGGGTCGACAAAAACATTCAGTACTTC
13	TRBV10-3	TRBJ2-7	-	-	CAISPDSSYEQYF	TGTGCCATCAGCCCGGACAGCTCCTACGAGCAGTACTTC
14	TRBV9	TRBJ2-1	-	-	CASSVGGGFNEQFF	TGTGCCAGCAGCGTAGGAGGGGGGTTCAATGAGCAGTTCTTC
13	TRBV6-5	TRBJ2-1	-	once	CASSYSGSGEQFF	TGTGCCAGCAGTTACTCGGGGAGCGGCGAGCAGTTCTTC
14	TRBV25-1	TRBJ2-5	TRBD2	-	CASTPGLPQETQYF	TGTGCCAGCACCCCGGGACTACCTCAAGAGACCCAGTACTTC